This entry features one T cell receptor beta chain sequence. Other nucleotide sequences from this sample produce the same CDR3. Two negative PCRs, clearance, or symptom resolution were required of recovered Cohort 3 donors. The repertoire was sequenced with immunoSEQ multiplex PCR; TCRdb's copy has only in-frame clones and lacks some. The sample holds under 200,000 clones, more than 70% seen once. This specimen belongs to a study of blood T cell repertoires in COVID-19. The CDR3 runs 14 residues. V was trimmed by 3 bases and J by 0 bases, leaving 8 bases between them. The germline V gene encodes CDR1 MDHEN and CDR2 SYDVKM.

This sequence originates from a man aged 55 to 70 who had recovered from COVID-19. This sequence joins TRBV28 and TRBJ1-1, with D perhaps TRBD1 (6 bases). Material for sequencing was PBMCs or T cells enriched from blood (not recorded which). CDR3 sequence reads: CASSLGGLNTEAFF. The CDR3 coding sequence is TGTGCCAGCAGTTTGGGGGGGCTGAACACTGAAGCTTTCTTT.